One and the same sample provided the 23 T cell receptor beta chains below, sequenced in a study of Graves' ophthalmopathy and Graves' hyperthyroidism. The sequenced template was RNA, covering the TCR beta CDR3 region. Amplification began with first-round RT-PCR using HTBI primers, then second-round multiplex PCR was performed. TCRdb recomputed calls from the multiplex PCR reads with MiXCR, one row per CDR3 protein. The table shows under 350,000 distinct CDR3 sequences, with 15% to 20% occurring only once. The sequenced sample consisted of peripheral blood. The receptor set was obtained from an adult man with Graves' ophthalmopathy.

In this sample, this clonotype turned up many times. This chain uses TRBV30 with TRBJ2-7; TRBD1 agrees at 10 bases. V lost 4 bases and J lost 2; bases outside the gene matches: 5. The CDR3 is 14 amino acids. CDR1 and CDR2 from the germline V gene are GTSNPN and SVGIG (reference sequence). In DNA form, the CDR3 reads TGTGCCTGGAAGCGGACAGGGGGTACCTACGAGCAGTACTTC. Translation: CAWKRTGGTYEQYF.

This clonotype occurred many times. This sequence joins TRBV28 and TRBJ2-4, with D perhaps matching TRBD1 or TRBD2 (5 bases each). V lost 6 bases, J lost 4 bases, and 13 bases lay in between. CDR3 length equals 14 residues. Germline V gene data show CDR1 as MDHEN and CDR2 as SYDVKM. This chain's CDR3 is CASRGPGKKNIQYF. The CDR3 bases are TGTGCCAGCAGGGGACCAGGAAAGAAAAACATTCAGTACTTC.

This clonotype came up many times. This chain connects TRBV3-1 to TRBJ2-7; D unresolved. The CDR3 has 12 amino acids. Trimming stripped 1 base from V and 7 bases from J, with 8 bases between. Germline V CDR1 and CDR2: LGHDT, YNNKEL (reference sequence). The DNA of the CDR3 is TGTGCCAGCAGCCAAGTTTCTTCTGAGCAGTACTTC. Translation: CASSQVSSEQYF.

The sample holds one count of this clonotype. A much larger clone sits a single nucleotide away, making a read error possible. J is TRBJ2-7 and V is TRBV10-3, with a weak D call TRBD1 (6 bases). V was trimmed by 5 bases and J by 7 bases, leaving 18 bases between them. CDR1 ENHRY and CDR2 SYGVKD come from the germline V gene. CDR3 length: 14 residues. CDR3 in DNA: TGTGCCATCAGTCTTAGAGCGAGGGGGAGAGAGCAGTACTTC. Its translation: CAISLRARGREQYF.

This clonotype was seen at least ten times. V and J are TRBV4-3 and TRBJ1-1; TRBD1 might be the D (5 bases). The V end lost 1 base, the J end lost 3 bases, and 30 bases lay between the germline ends. The CDR3 runs to 21 residues. Germline V gives CDR1 LGHNA, CDR2 YSLEER. CDR3 sequence (DNA): TGCGCCAGCAGCCAAGTACGGGCAAGGCGGGGGTTCATTGAGTGGGACACTGAAGCTTTCTTT. Amino acid sequence: CASSQVRARRGFIEWDTEAFF.

This clonotype was recorded at least ten times. The CDR3 region is CATSRDPGARPSSGNTIYF. CDR3 nucleotide sequence: TGTGCCACCAGCAGAGATCCTGGAGCCAGGCCGAGCTCTGGAAACACCATATATTTT. The rearrangement joins TRBV15 to TRBJ1-3; D ambiguous. The length of the CDR3 is 19 residues. V gave up 0 bases and J gave up 0 bases, with 18 bases separating them. The germline V gene encodes CDR1 LNHNV and CDR2 YYDKDF (reference sequence).

This clonotype was seen repeatedly, ten times or more. This CDR3 reads CASSVTLAGAGGLFF. In DNA form, the CDR3 reads TGTGCCAGCAGCGTAACCCTGGCCGGAGCGGGAGGGCTGTTTTTT. The V call is TRBV9, the J call TRBJ2-2; 9 bases line up with TRBD2. Germline loops: CDR1 SGDLS, CDR2 YYNGEE. This CDR3 contains 15 residues. Trimming removed 1 base from V and 13 bases from J; junction bases left unmatched: 11.

In its sample, this clonotype was seen many times. The chain uses TRBV4-1 and TRBJ2-7, with 10 nucleotides matching TRBD1. This CDR3 has 17 amino acids. The germline gives CDR1 MGHRA, CDR2 YSYEKL. Germline trimming cut 2 bases from V and 3 bases from J; bases unmatched to any gene: 10. The CDR3 here is CASSQYPPGQGIYEQYF. CDR3 DNA: TGCGCCAGCAGCCAATATCCTCCGGGACAGGGGATCTACGAGCAGTACTTC.

This clonotype appeared many times. The genes are TRBV30 and TRBJ1-1, with D hard to call. Trimming shortened V by 2 bases and J by 5 bases, and 12 bases separated the two germline ends. The CDR3 has 13 amino acids. Germline loops: CDR1 GTSNPN, CDR2 SVGIG (reference sequence). This chain's CDR3 is CAWSSRFGTEAFF. Here the CDR3 DNA reads TGTGCCTGGAGTTCACGGTTCGGGACTGAAGCTTTCTTT.

DNA for the CDR3: TGTGCCAGCAGGGGGGAGCGGGGCTCGAGCTCTGGGGCCAACGTCCTGACTTTC. It yields the protein CASRGERGSSSGANVLTF. The rearrangement joins TRBV6-2 or TRBV6-3 to TRBJ2-6; 7 bases agree with TRBD2. The germline CDR1 and CDR2 sequences are MNHEY and SVGEGT. The CDR3 totals 18 residues. The J segment lost 0 bases and the V segment lost 6 bases, leaving 11 bases of the junction unmatched.

This clonotype has a count of ten or more. The chain links TRBV11-2 to TRBJ2-2; D unresolved. This CDR3 has 17 residues. Germline V gives CDR1 SGHAT, CDR2 FQNNGV. Trimming shortened V by 0 bases and J by 3 bases, and 14 bases separated the two germline ends. CDR3 amino acids: CASSLDPKGLDTGELFF. As DNA, the CDR3 is TGTGCCAGCAGCTTAGACCCGAAGGGCCTGGACACCGGGGAGCTGTTTTTT.

Only a few counts were recorded for this clonotype. The rearrangement links TRBV11-2 to TRBJ1-1, with a weak D call TRBD1 (6 bases). This CDR3 comprises 15 residues. The V end lost 4 bases, the J end lost 5 bases, and 17 bases lay between the germline ends. The germline gives CDR1 SGHAT, CDR2 FQNNGV. CDR3 loop: CASSSGASSRTEAFF. The CDR3 DNA follows: TGTGCCAGCAGCTCGGGGGCCTCCTCAAGGACTGAAGCTTTCTTT. Based on the CDR3 plus reference TRBV11-2 and TRBJ1-1, the full variable domain is EAGVAQSPRYKIIEKRQSVAFWCNPISGHATLYWYQQILGQGPKLLIQFQNNGVVDDSQLPKDRFSAERLKGVDSTLKIQPAKLEDSAVYLCASSSGASSRTEAFFGQGTRLTVV.

The chain couples TRBV12-3 or TRBV12-4 to TRBJ1-5; TRBD1 is a possible D gene (6 bases). V was shortened by 4 bases and J by 5 bases, with 9 bases between the two germline ends. CDR3 length equals 13 residues. The CDR3 nucleotides read TGTGCCAGCAGTTCCGGGGGGCATCAGCCCCAGCATTTT. The encoded protein is CASSSGGHQPQHF.

This clonotype was seen many times. This chain links TRBV4-1 with TRBJ1-2; D is possibly TRBD1 (6 bases). V shed 0 bases and J shed 1 base, with 12 bases lying between them. The CDR3 runs 16 residues. Germline V gene lookup returns CDR1 MGHRA and CDR2 YSYEKL. The CDR3 bases are TGCGCCAGCAGCCAAGACCCGGGACAACTTAACTATGGCTACACCTTC. Translated, it gives CASSQDPGQLNYGYTF.

V usage is TRBV6-1 and J usage is TRBJ2-7, with 13 bases lining up with TRBD2. Germline V lookup: CDR1 MNHNS, CDR2 SASEGT. The CDR3 covers 16 residues. The trim removed 5 bases at V and 0 bases at J, leaving 4 bases unmatched. Here the CDR3 DNA reads TGTGCCAGCAGTCCGACTAGCGGGAGGAACTCCTACGAGCAGTACTTC. Translation: CASSPTSGRNSYEQYF.

This clonotype has at least ten counts. The J gene is TRBJ1-6, the V gene TRBV12-3 or TRBV12-4, with no clear D. The CDR3 runs to 14 residues. Between the trimmed V and J ends, which lost 3 bases and 4 bases, there was a span of 7 bases. The CDR3 coding sequence is TGTGCCAGCAGTTTTCAAGGTTATAATTCACCCCTCCACTTT. Encoded protein: CASSFQGYNSPLHF.

The chain carries TRBV28 and TRBJ1-1; TRBD1 aligns across 7 bases. Per the germline V gene, CDR1 is MDHEN and CDR2 is SYDVKM. CDR3 size: 16 residues. With V trimmed by 4 bases and J by 1 base, 9 bases remained unmatched. CDR3 loop: CASSSPWTGKNTEAFF. The CDR3 DNA sequence: TGTGCCAGCAGTTCCCCTTGGACAGGAAAGAACACTGAAGCTTTCTTT.

This clonotype showed up many times. The chain combines TRBV12-3 or TRBV12-4 with TRBJ2-2; a possible D gene is TRBD2 (7 bases). With 1 base removed from V and 4 bases from J, the gap between germline ends came to 10 bases. This CDR3 region has 15 residues. The CDR3 DNA sequence: TGTGCCAGCAGTTTAGGGGGGGGCGGCACCGGGGAGCTGTTTTTT. Protein product: CASSLGGGGTGELFF.

This clonotype has at least ten counts. CDR3 protein: CASGKQIQETQYF. The CDR3 DNA reads TGTGCCAGCGGGAAGCAGATCCAAGAGACCCAGTACTTC. The gene calls are TRBV2 and TRBJ2-5; D not resolved. V was trimmed by 8 bases and J by 1 base, leaving 11 bases between them. Germline V gene lookup returns CDR1 SNHLY and CDR2 FYNNEI. This CDR3 is 13 amino acids long.

This clonotype was counted ten times or more. The chain is built from TRBV5-1 and TRBJ2-7; 7 bases align to TRBD1. The CDR3 is made up of 14 amino acids. Losses at the gene ends were 6 bases for V and 2 bases for J; bases not matched to a gene: 8. From germline, CDR1 is SGHRS and CDR2 YFSETQ. The CDR3 DNA reads as TGCGCCAGCAAATCGAGACAGGGACCCTACGAGCAGTACTTC. Protein sequence: CASKSRQGPYEQYF. Looking up the rest from reference TRBV5-1 and TRBJ2-7 gives the full variable domain: KAGVTQTPRYLIKTRGQQVTLSCSPISGHRSVSWYQQTPGQGLQFLFEYFSETQRNKGNFPGRFSGRQFSNSRSEMNVSTLELGDSALYLCASKSRQGPYEQYFGPGTRLTVT.

This clonotype was detected many times. J is TRBJ2-5 and V is TRBV12-3 or TRBV12-4; 9 nucleotides align to TRBD1. The ends lost 7 bases at V and 4 bases at J; junction bases unmatched: 7. This CDR3 is built from 14 residues. Here the CDR3 reads CASTRGQGGETQYF. The DNA for the CDR3 is TGTGCCAGCACTAGGGGACAGGGAGGAGAGACCCAGTACTTC.

This chain connects TRBV28 to TRBJ2-7, with 7 nucleotides matching TRBD2. This CDR3 contains 14 residues. The J segment lost 4 bases and the V segment lost 3 bases, leaving 6 bases of the junction unmatched. The germline V gene has CDR1 MDHEN and CDR2 SYDVKM. The CDR3 here is CASSLGGNRYEQYF. CDR3 nucleotide sequence: TGTGCCAGCAGTTTGGGAGGGAACCGATACGAGCAGTACTTC.

The chain links TRBV28 to TRBJ1-2, with D possibly TRBD1 on 6 matching bases. Germline loops: CDR1 MDHEN, CDR2 SYDVKM. The CDR3 length is 13 residues. V lost 6 bases and J 2 bases, leaving 10 bases between the germline ends. The CDR3: CASRDGQNYGYTF. The CDR3 coding sequence is TGTGCCAGCAGAGACGGACAGAACTATGGCTACACCTTC.